This T cell receptor (beta chain) was documented in a study of T cells in Graves' hyperthyroidism and ophthalmopathy. The overall study: Peripheral blood was secured at the point of initial diagnosis, before any treatment.

General study findings and limits: Appearing also in blood were most of the thyroid clonotypes expanded above 0.001.

This CDR3 contains 16 residues. Germline trimming cut 3 bases from V and 3 bases from J; bases unmatched to any gene: 7. Germline V gene sequence: CDR1 LGHNA, CDR2 YSLEER. Worth noting for this clonotype: Its antigen is not known.

There were TCR beta CDR3 regions amplified from RNA transcripts. Using the HTBI primer set, a first-round RT-PCR was run on the TCR CDR3. Using its own MiXCR run on the multiplex PCR reads, TCRdb lists one record per CDR3 protein. In the table there are roughly 170,000 distinct CDR3 sequences, more than 15% of which are singletons. Exclusion of a patient resulted from uncontrolled infection, other autoimmune disease, pregnancy or lactation. This chain joins TRBV4-3 and TRBJ1-4; 7 positions agree with TRBD1. The clonotype originates from a woman in her 50s with Graves' hyperthyroidism. Sequencing was performed on blood. In nucleotides, the CDR3 is TGCGCCAGCAGCCAGGCCAGGGGGAGGGCTAATGAAAAACTGTTTTTT. Translated, it gives CASSQARGRANEKLFF.